In this sample, the clone carrying this TCR beta chain turned up once. The antigen remains undetermined. CDR3 length: 14 amino acids. V lost 1 base, J lost 4 bases, and 9 bases lay in between. Germline V gene sequence: CDR1 SGHVS, CDR2 FQNEAQ. The data were taken from a study of shared clonotypes between healthy human individuals. Looking at the study overall: The plates for each donor numbered three CD4 naive, three CD4 memory, two CD8 naive and one CD8 memory. Study-wide points: Clonotypes shared by all four sorted-subset donors had higher generation probabilities than non-shared clonotypes.

The assay was carried out at the deep level. Sequencing was performed with immunoSEQ multiplex PCR; in TCRdb, only in-frame clones are kept and a portion is missing. There are about 1 million clones in the sample; about 75% occur only once, and roughly 1.5% lies in the top ten. Sequencing input: memory CD4+ T cells sorted from blood. Subset here: CD45RA-negative fraction. V gene TRBV7-8 combines with J gene TRBJ2-3; D perhaps matches TRBD2 (6 bases). This clonotype was sampled from a man younger than 35 in good health. The CDR3 sequence is CASSLGGVPDTQYF. For the CDR3, the DNA is TGTGCCAGCAGCTTAGGGGGGGTCCCAGATACGCAGTATTTT.